One and the same sample provided the 32 T cell receptor beta chains below, sequenced in a study of cytomegalovirus exposure and HLA in healthy donors. Both 60 Vbeta primers and 13 Jbeta primers went into the PCR. TCRdb keeps only in-frame clones here, not all; method: immunoSEQ multiplex PCR. The table lists about 160,000 clones, about 64% of them singletons. Sequencing was performed on PBMCs. The receptors come from a woman aged 60-75 years in good health and CMV-seropositive.

The chain employs TRBV27 and TRBJ2-3; D possibly corresponds to TRBD2 (6 bases). Germline CDR1 and CDR2: MNHEY and SMNVEV (reference sequence). The CDR3 has 14 amino acids. Trimming removed 6 bases from V and 2 bases from J, with 12 bases in between. CDR3 protein: CASSPGLHTDTQYF. The CDR3 nucleotides are TGTGCCAGCAGCCCGGGACTCCACACAGATACGCAGTATTTT.

The V gene is TRBV4-2, the J gene TRBJ1-2; 8 nucleotides agree with TRBD1. The CDR3 contains 15 residues. V was pared by 1 base and J by 8 bases, with 9 bases of the junction left unmatched. CDR1 and CDR2 (germline): LGHNA, YNFKEQ. The CDR3 loop reads CASSQGQGAMGGYTF. The CDR3 DNA sequence: TGTGCCAGCAGCCAAGGGCAGGGGGCGATGGGAGGCTACACCTTC.

In this sample, this clone turned up once. The gene calls are TRBV21-1 and TRBJ1-5. TRBV21-1 is a pseudogene locus. This CDR3 is 14 amino acids long. CDR3 sequence (DNA): TGTGCCAGCAGAGACCGGGTTGGCAATCAGCCCCAGCATTTT. The encoded protein is CASRDRVGNQPQHF.

This clone has a single count. The rearrangement joins TRBV13 to TRBJ2-5; the D gene is possibly TRBD2 (5 bases). Germline loops: CDR1 PRHDT, CDR2 FYEKMQ (reference sequence). The CDR3 consists of 13 residues. V lost 4 bases, J lost 5 bases, and 11 bases lay in between. The CDR3, as DNA: TGTGCCAGCAGCTCCGGACTGGGGGAGACCCAGTACTTC. Protein product: CASSSGLGETQYF.

This chain joins TRBV4-3 and TRBJ1-3; TRBD1 is a possible D gene (6 bases). CDR1 and CDR2 (germline): LGHNA, YSLEER. The CDR3 is 17 amino acids. V was cut by 4 bases and J by 1 base, with 17 bases left in between. CDR3 sequence reads: CASSPHGDKTSGNTIYF. In nucleotides, the CDR3 is TGCGCCAGCAGCCCCCACGGGGACAAGACTTCTGGAAACACCATATATTTT.

The V gene is TRBV5-6, the J gene TRBJ1-6; the match to TRBD1 covers 9 bases. Germline V gene data show CDR1 as SGHDT and CDR2 as YYEEEE. CDR3 length: 15 amino acids. The V segment lost 3 bases and the J segment 10 bases; nucleotides outside the gene matches: 8. Here the CDR3 reads CASSWGQGMESPLHF. The CDR3 DNA sequence: TGTGCCAGCAGCTGGGGACAGGGTATGGAGTCACCCCTCCACTTT. Based on the CDR3 plus reference TRBV5-6 and TRBJ1-6, the full variable domain is DAGVTQSPTHLIKTRGQQVTLRCSPKSGHDTVSWYQQALGQGPQFIFQYYEEEERQRGNFPDRFSGHQFPNYSSELNVNALLLGDSALYLCASSWGQGMESPLHFGNGTRLTVT.

The chain joins TRBV10-2 to TRBJ2-7; possible D gene TRBD2, 5 bases. CDR3 size: 15 residues. Germline V CDR1 and CDR2: WSHSY, SAAADI. V shed 0 bases and J shed 3 bases, with 12 bases lying between them. The CDR3, as DNA: TGCGCCAGCAGTGAGTCGAGGGTACCGTACTACGAGCAGTACTTC. It translates to CASSESRVPYYEQYF.

The chain couples TRBV2 to TRBJ2-5; maybe TRBD2 (6 bases). V lost 7 bases and J 0 bases, leaving 9 bases between the germline ends. The CDR3 is made up of 13 amino acids. The germline gives CDR1 SNHLY, CDR2 FYNNEI. The CDR3 spells CASKRTNQETQYF. DNA of the CDR3: TGTGCCAGCAAAAGGACTAACCAAGAGACCCAGTACTTC.

For this clone: This specimen includes other DNA sequences encoding the same CDR3. The chain combines TRBV29-1 with TRBJ2-3, with 10 positions matching TRBD2. V lost 7 bases and J lost 4; bases outside the gene matches: 8. Germline V gene sequence: CDR1 SQVTM, CDR2 ANQGSEA. This CDR3 has 14 residues. For the CDR3, the DNA is TGCAGCGGCGGCCTAGCGGGAGTCCCAGATACGCAGTATTTT. Amino acids: CSGGLAGVPDTQYF.

V gene TRBV28 combines with J gene TRBJ2-1, with 12 bases fitting TRBD2. The CDR3 totals 19 residues. With 5 bases clipped from V and 0 bases from J, the junction kept 11 bases outside the gene matches. CDR1 MDHEN and CDR2 SYDVKM come from the germline V gene. In nucleotides, the CDR3 is TGTGCCAGCAGTCCAGTGGGGGGGACTAGCGGGTTCTCCTACAATGAGCAGTTCTTC. It encodes CASSPVGGTSGFSYNEQFF. Full variable domain (missing parts from reference TRBV28 and TRBJ2-1): DVKVTQSSRYLVKRTGEKVFLECVQDMDHENMFWYRQDPGLGLRLIYFSYDVKMKEKGDIPEGYSVSREKKERFSLILESASTNQTSMYLCASSPVGGTSGFSYNEQFFGPGTRLTVL.

This clone was seen only a few times. The chain uses TRBV19 and TRBJ2-7, with D possibly matching TRBD1 (5 bases). Trimming took off 4 bases at V and 4 bases at J, with 11 bases between the two ends. CDR3 length: 13 amino acids. The V gene's germline CDR1 is LNHDA and CDR2 SQIVND (reference sequence). The CDR3 protein is CASSSPTGYEQYF. In nucleotides, the CDR3 is TGTGCCAGTAGTAGCCCTACAGGATACGAGCAGTACTTC.

The rearrangement joins TRBV6-1 to TRBJ2-1, with TRBD1 matching 8 bases. From germline, CDR1 is MNHNS and CDR2 SASEGT. J gave up 7 bases and V 7 bases, and 6 bases lay outside the gene matches. This CDR3 is 13 amino acids long. This CDR3 is CASNTGGWNEQFF. In DNA form, the CDR3 reads TGTGCCAGCAATACAGGGGGGTGGAATGAGCAGTTCTTC.

The chain links TRBV30 to TRBJ1-4, with D perhaps TRBD1 (5 bases). V shed 5 bases and J shed 3 bases, with 16 bases lying between them. This CDR3 spans 15 amino acids. Germline V gene data show CDR1 as GTSNPN and CDR2 as SVGIG (reference sequence). The CDR3 nucleotides read TGTGCCTGGGGTGCAATCGGGACTCCTAATGAAAAACTGTTTTTT. Amino acids: CAWGAIGTPNEKLFF. The full variable domain, its missing parts supplied by reference TRBV30 and TRBJ1-4, is SQTIHQWPATLVQPVGSPLSLECTVEGTSNPNLYWYRQAAGRGLQLLFYSVGIGQISSEVPQNLSASRPQDRQFILSSKKLLLSDSGFYLCAWGAIGTPNEKLFFGSGTQLSVL.

This clone was seen only a few times. V usage is TRBV20-1 and J usage is TRBJ2-7, with D tentatively TRBD2 (5 bases). Germline V gene lookup returns CDR1 DFQATT and CDR2 SNEGSKA (reference sequence). Trimming pared 5 bases from V and 5 bases from J, leaving 7 bases between. The CDR3 contains 10 residues. The CDR3 nucleotides read TGCAGTGCTGAGGAGGACGAGCAGTACTTC. Protein: CSAEEDEQYF.

This clone was found once. The CDR3 coding sequence is TGTGCCAGTAGTATTGCAAGCGGGTTGTCTTCCTACAATGAGCAGTTCTTC. This translates into CASSIASGLSSYNEQFF. The chain joins TRBV19 to TRBJ2-1, with D perhaps matching TRBD2 (6 bases). Trimming took 3 bases from V and 1 from J, leaving 16 bases between them. This CDR3 spans 17 amino acids. In germline, CDR1 is LNHDA, CDR2 SQIVND (reference sequence).

The chain employs TRBV19 and TRBJ1-2; 10 nucleotides align to TRBD1. Germline lookup yields CDR1 LNHDA and CDR2 SQIVND (reference sequence). V shed 5 bases and J 6 bases; nucleotides not matched to a gene: 6. This CDR3 contains 14 residues. The CDR3 sequence is CASSRDRGKDGYTF. Written as DNA, the CDR3 is TGTGCCAGTAGTCGGGACAGGGGAAAGGATGGCTACACCTTC.

V gene TRBV15 combines with J gene TRBJ2-5, with 7 bases fitting TRBD1. The J call may be incorrect, as the DNA end agrees better with TRBJ2-7. From germline, CDR1 is LNHNV and CDR2 YYDKDF (reference sequence). The CDR3 has 14 amino acids. The CDR3 here is CATAQDRLSYEQYF. Written as DNA, the CDR3 is TGTGCCACCGCACAGGACAGGCTCAGCTACGAGCAGTACTTC.

In its sample, this clone was seen a few times. The chain combines TRBV28 with TRBJ1-5; maybe TRBD1 (5 bases). The germline V gene encodes CDR1 MDHEN and CDR2 SYDVKM. The V end lost 11 bases, the J end lost 4 bases, and 12 bases lay between the germline ends. The CDR3 is 12 amino acids. CDR3: CASKEGNQPQHF. The CDR3, as DNA: TGTGCCTCCAAGGAGGGGAATCAGCCCCAGCATTTT. The full variable domain, its missing parts supplied by reference TRBV28 and TRBJ1-5, is DVKVTQSSRYLVKRTGEKVFLECVQDMDHENMFWYRQDPGLGLRLIYFSYDVKMKEKGDIPEGYSVSREKKERFSLILESASTNQTSMYLCASKEGNQPQHFGDGTRLSIL.

The chain uses TRBV6-5 and TRBJ2-7; D remains ambiguous. Trimming cost V 6 bases and J 2 bases, with 14 bases left between them. CDR1 MNHEY and CDR2 SVGAGI come from the germline V gene. The length of the CDR3 is 14 residues. The CDR3 sequence: CASRRTKQAYEQYF. In DNA, the CDR3 is TGTGCCAGCAGACGAACTAAACAAGCCTACGAGCAGTACTTC.

The chain uses TRBV25-1 and TRBJ2-5; 9 positions agree with TRBD1. V lost 2 bases and J lost 0; bases outside the gene matches: 4. The CDR3 is 16 amino acids. Germline CDR1 and CDR2: MGHDK and SYGVNS. The CDR3 loop reads CASSEGGQGYQETQYF. The CDR3 nucleotides read TGTGCCAGCAGTGAAGGCGGACAGGGGTACCAAGAGACCCAGTACTTC.

The chain employs TRBV28 and TRBJ1-1, with a weak D call TRBD1 (5 bases). CDR3 length equals 17 residues. Trimming removed 6 bases at V and 1 base at J, with 21 bases between. From germline, CDR1 is MDHEN and CDR2 SYDVKM. CDR3: CASSLAPRTGGNTEAFF. CDR3 DNA sequence: TGTGCCAGCAGCTTAGCCCCCCGGACGGGGGGGAACACTGAAGCTTTCTTT.

This clone was observed a handful of times. This chain links TRBV12-5 with TRBJ2-1; 7 bases line up with TRBD2. With V trimmed by 3 bases and J by 6 bases, 5 bases remained unmatched. The germline CDR1 and CDR2 sequences are LGHNT and FRNRAP. This CDR3 is 14 amino acids long. CDR3 loop: CASGFGASGNEQFF. CDR3 sequence (DNA): TGTGCTAGTGGTTTTGGAGCTAGCGGCAATGAGCAGTTCTTC. Full variable domain (remainder filled in from reference TRBV12-5 and TRBJ2-1): DARVTQTPRHKVTEMGQEVTMRCQPILGHNTVFWYRQTMMQGLELLAYFRNRAPLDDSGMPKDRFSAEMPDATLATLKIQPSEPRDSAVYFCASGFGASGNEQFFGPGTRLTVL.

The sample holds one count of this clone. V usage is TRBV6-1 and J usage is TRBJ1-3; D is unresolved. Germline CDR1 is MNHNS and CDR2 is SASEGT. This CDR3 is built from 15 residues. The V end was cut by 8 bases, the J end by 0 bases, with 14 bases between. The CDR3 loop is CASLIRHFSGNTIYF. The CDR3 nucleotides are TGTGCCAGCCTGATACGACACTTCTCTGGAAACACCATATATTTT.

The chain has TRBV27 and TRBJ1-2, with 8 bases lining up with TRBD1. CDR1 MNHEY and CDR2 SMNVEV come from the germline V gene (reference sequence). The CDR3 covers 13 residues. Trimming took 4 bases from V and 4 from J; bases not matched to a gene: 2. CDR3 sequence (DNA): TGTGCCAGCAGTTCCCAGGGGGCCTATGGCTACACCTTC. Translating gives CASSSQGAYGYTF.

The rearrangement uses TRBV7-9 and TRBJ2-2, with a tentative D call TRBD2 (6 bases). The CDR3 has 15 residues. The V end was cut by 5 bases, the J end by 3 bases, with 13 bases between. Germline CDR1 SEHNR, CDR2 FQNEAQ (reference sequence). The CDR3 nucleotides are TGTGCCAGCAGCAACCCGGGACTCCACACCGGGGAGCTGTTTTTT. Its protein product is CASSNPGLHTGELFF.

V and J are TRBV19 and TRBJ2-4; 9 bases agree with TRBD1. J was trimmed by 4 bases and V by 3 bases; bases with no gene match: 10. This CDR3 region has 17 residues. CDR1 is LNHDA and CDR2 is SQIVND in the germline V gene (reference sequence). Here the CDR3 DNA reads TGTGCCAGTAGTATCCCCCGGAGACAGGGGGGAAAAAACATTCAGTACTTC. This codes for CASSIPRRQGGKNIQYF.

This clone was detected only once. The junction does not match germline at one end; this may be a read error. This chain connects TRBV30 to TRBJ2-7; tentative D call: TRBD1 (6 bases). Germline-derived CDR1 and CDR2 are GTSNPN and SVGIG (reference sequence). This CDR3 region has 14 residues. The CDR3 DNA reads TGTGCCTGGAGTCTCCAAGGGGGTGGCTACGCGCAGTACTTC. It codes for CAWSLQGGGYAQYF.

The CDR3 is CASSLIQGNEQYF. Here the CDR3 DNA reads TGTGCCAGCAGTTTAATCCAGGGCAACGAGCAGTACTTC. The chain combines TRBV27 with TRBJ2-7; tentative D call: TRBD1 (5 bases). Trimming removed 2 bases at V and 5 bases at J, with 10 bases between. Germline V lookup: CDR1 MNHEY, CDR2 SMNVEV (reference sequence). This CDR3 contains 13 residues.

J is TRBJ2-5 and V is TRBV6-6; D call uncertain. The germline CDR1 and CDR2 sequences are MNHNY and SVGAGI (reference sequence). Trimming removed 5 bases at V and 5 bases at J, with 9 bases between. The CDR3 sequence is 12 residues long. The CDR3 sequence: CASSTGRETQYF. As DNA, the CDR3 is TGTGCCAGCAGTACCGGTCGTGAGACCCAGTACTTC.

This clone was detected only a few times. This sequence joins TRBV28 and TRBJ2-2; 8 bases line up with TRBD2. Looked up from germline, CDR1 is MDHEN and CDR2 is SYDVKM. Germline trimming cut 5 bases from V and 6 bases from J; bases unmatched to any gene: 8. The CDR3 runs to 15 residues. This CDR3 is CASSNRDGGAGELFF. CDR3 in DNA: TGTGCCAGCAGTAACCGGGACGGGGGGGCCGGGGAGCTGTTTTTT.

The rearrangement links TRBV10-3 to TRBJ2-5, with 9 bases that match TRBD1. The DNA end lines up better with TRBJ2-7; the J call may be wrong. This CDR3 region has 14 residues. Germline-derived CDR1 and CDR2 are ENHRY and SYGVKD. The CDR3 sequence is CAIRDRDRANEQYF. The CDR3 region has the DNA TGTGCCATCAGGGACCGGGACAGGGCAAACGAGCAGTACTTC.

This clone was recorded a few times. The chain has TRBV7-9 and TRBJ2-1; 8 nucleotides align to TRBD2. The germline CDR1 and CDR2 sequences are SEHNR and FQNEAQ (reference sequence). The CDR3 is made up of 13 amino acids. The V segment lost 5 bases and the J segment 7 bases; nucleotides outside the gene matches: 4. CDR3 in DNA: TGTGCCAGCAGCAAAGCGGGAGTGAATGAGCAGTTCTTC. It specifies CASSKAGVNEQFF.